This note documents a single T cell receptor beta chain sequence. Sequencing of TCR beta was undertaken in CD8+ and CD4+ T cells derived from blood. This sample is drawn from a study of CD8 T cells in Susac syndrome. Germline CDR1 reads SGHRS; CDR2 reads YFSETQ. CDR3 length: 14 residues. V dropped 5 bases and J dropped 1 base, with 12 bases sitting between them. Random hexamers primed reverse transcription of about 0.45 to 1 ug RNA. Multiplex PCR with immunoSEQ amplified the TCR beta CDR3 across 54 Vbeta and 13 Jbeta. TCRdb itself ran the immunoSEQ multiplex PCR reads through MiXCR, one entry per CDR3 protein. The repertoire includes about 200,000 distinct CDR3 sequences, around 95% of them detected once, and approximately 0.094% sits in the top ten.

This sequence was found in a human donor in good health. The chain combines TRBV5-1 with TRBJ1-1; D call uncertain. Sample: CD4+ T cells from PBMCs. This chain's CDR3 is CASSWRDPNTEAFF. CDR3 coding DNA: TGCGCCAGCAGTTGGAGGGATCCGAACACTGAAGCTTTCTTT.